In this sample, the clone carrying this T cell receptor (beta chain) turned up a few times. The sample originates from a study of blood T cells in healthy people across ages. A second PCR of about 7 to 11 cycles used a sample-barcoded 5' primer and a J-beta primer mix. Using its own MiXCR run on the 5' RACE reads, TCRdb lists one record per CDR3 protein. In the table there are some 760,000 distinct CDR3 sequences, approximately 25% of which are singletons. This CDR3 contains 16 residues. Germline CDR1 is ENHRY and CDR2 is SYGVKD. The same sample was also used in a study of T cells of mothers and their children. This second study says: Each donor was one of three healthy Caucasian mothers or one of their six children.

V gene TRBV10-3 combines with J gene TRBJ2-5; 10 bases map to TRBD2. The DNA end is a closer match to TRBJ2-7, so the J assignment may be wrong. The TCR originated in a boy between 5 and 17 years old in good health. Material for sequencing was blood. CDR3 amino acids: CAISERGSGGSYEQYF. CDR3 nucleotide sequence: TGTGCCATCAGTGAGCGGGGTAGCGGGGGGTCCTACGAGCAGTACTTC.